This entry lists 30 T cell receptor beta chains sequenced from one sample in a study of blood T cell repertoires in COVID-19. Sequenced by immunoSEQ multiplex PCR; TCRdb stores in-frame clones only, minus some. The sample shows more than 85,000 clones, about 90% of them seen only once. Sequencing was carried out using peripheral blood. The receptors were gathered from a man in his late teens or twenties with acute or convalescent COVID-19.

The table lists this clone with a count of one. CDR3 sequence: CASSFFQGYEQYF. The CDR3, as DNA: TGTGCCAGCAGCTTCTTTCAGGGATACGAGCAGTACTTC. This chain connects TRBV6-4 to TRBJ2-7; TRBD1 might be the D (5 bases). Per the germline V gene, CDR1 is MRHNA and CDR2 is SNTAGT. V was shortened by 6 bases and J by 4 bases, with 13 bases between the two germline ends. The CDR3 totals 13 residues.

The chain recombines TRBV12-5 with TRBJ1-1; D is ambiguous. Germline CDR1 reads LGHNT; CDR2 reads FRNRAP. V was trimmed by 9 bases and J by 4 bases, leaving 12 bases between them. The CDR3 runs 12 residues. CDR3 loop: CASCLEGTEAFF. CDR3 in DNA: TGTGCTAGCTGCCTCGAGGGCACTGAAGCTTTCTTT.

The V gene is TRBV7-2, the J gene TRBJ2-5, with 8 bases fitting TRBD2. V shed 1 base, J shed 1 base, and the junction held 8 bases outside the gene matches. The CDR3 loop spans 17 amino acids. CDR1 is SGHTA and CDR2 is FQGNSA in the germline V gene. The CDR3 DNA reads as TGTGCCAGCAGCTTAGGGTGGGGCGGGAGGTCCCAAGAGACCCAGTACTTC. It yields the protein CASSLGWGGRSQETQYF. The whole variable domain, filled in from reference TRBV7-2 and TRBJ2-5, reads GAGVSQSPSNKVTEKGKDVELRCDPISGHTALYWYRQSLGQGLEFLIYFQGNSAPDKSGLPSDRFSAERTGGSVSTLTIQRTQQEDSAVYLCASSLGWGGRSQETQYFGPGTRLLVL.

This clone has a handful of counts. The chain joins TRBV18 to TRBJ1-2; 7 bases fit TRBD1. The CDR3 loop spans 15 amino acids. Looked up from germline, CDR1 is KGHSH and CDR2 is LQKENI. After removal of 2 bases from V and 6 bases from J, the junction contained 9 bases not matched to a gene. The CDR3 DNA follows: TGTGCCAGCTCACCAGTGACAGGGTTACTTGATGGCTACACCTTC. Translating it yields CASSPVTGLLDGYTF.

The chain combines TRBV19 with TRBJ2-1; 8 nucleotides align to TRBD2. The CDR3 sequence is 16 residues long. After removal of 4 bases from V and 0 bases from J, the junction contained 5 bases not matched to a gene. The germline V gene encodes CDR1 LNHDA and CDR2 SQIVND (reference sequence). This CDR3 is CASSRAGRASYNEQFF. CDR3 in DNA: TGTGCCAGTAGTAGGGCCGGGAGGGCCTCCTACAATGAGCAGTTCTTC.

The V gene is TRBV7-9, the J gene TRBJ1-1; D not resolved. Per the germline V gene, CDR1 is SEHNR and CDR2 is FQNEAQ (reference sequence). V was trimmed by 5 bases and J by 5 bases, leaving 27 bases between them. The CDR3 length is 18 residues. The CDR3 reads CASSPSGPGAREKTEAFF. As DNA, the CDR3 is TGTGCCAGCAGCCCCTCGGGTCCTGGTGCGAGGGAAAAAACTGAAGCTTTCTTT. The variable domain in full, completed from reference TRBV7-9 and TRBJ1-1, reads DTGVSQNPRHKITKRGQNVTFRCDPISEHNRLYWYRQTLGQGPEFLTYFQNEAQLEKSRLLSDRFSAERPKGSFSTLEIQRTEQGDSAMYLCASSPSGPGAREKTEAFFGQGTRLTVV.

The chain is built from TRBV12-3 or TRBV12-4 and TRBJ2-1; D is unresolved. CDR3 length: 13 residues. V was trimmed by 7 bases and J by 8 bases, leaving 15 bases between them. This CDR3 is CASTWSTRDEQFF. CDR3 DNA sequence: TGTGCCAGCACTTGGTCTACCCGGGATGAGCAGTTCTTC.

The chain has TRBV19 and TRBJ1-5; no clear D. This CDR3 has 15 amino acids. Per the germline V gene, CDR1 is LNHDA and CDR2 is SQIVND (reference sequence). Trimming pared 0 bases from V and 2 bases from J, leaving 8 bases between. The CDR3 coding sequence is TGTGCCAGTAGTATAGAGAAGCGGGGCAATCAGCCCCAGCATTTT. Translating it yields CASSIEKRGNQPQHF.

This chain links TRBV3-1 (or the pseudogene TRBV3-2) with TRBJ2-6; a weak D match, TRBD2 (6 bases). Trimming stripped 3 bases from V and 0 bases from J, with 9 bases between. The germline gives CDR1 LGHDT, CDR2 YNNKEL (reference sequence). The CDR3 extends over 16 amino acids. The CDR3 bases are TGTGCCAGCAGCCATCGGGGGATCTCTGGGGCCAACGTCCTGACTTTC. It is translated as CASSHRGISGANVLTF.

This sequence joins TRBV6-1 and TRBJ1-2; the D is unclear. Trimming took 2 bases from V and 5 from J, leaving 12 bases between them. The CDR3 is 14 residues long. Looked up from germline, CDR1 is MNHNS and CDR2 is SASEGT. The CDR3 DNA reads TGTGCCAGCAGTGAAAGCCCCGGGGTGTATGGCTACACCTTC. Its translation: CASSESPGVYGYTF.

This sequence joins TRBV7-7 and TRBJ2-3, with 12 bases matching TRBD1. This CDR3 spans 16 amino acids. CDR1 and CDR2 (germline): SSHAT, FNYEAQ (reference sequence). The V segment lost 4 bases and the J segment 5 bases; nucleotides outside the gene matches: 7. The CDR3 region has the DNA TGTGCCAGCAGCTCGTCCGGGACAGGGGGCTTAGATACGCAGTATTTT. Encoded protein: CASSSSGTGGLDTQYF. Full variable domain (remainder filled in from reference TRBV7-7 and TRBJ2-3): GAGVSQSPRYKVTKRGQDVTLRCDPISSHATLYWYQQALGQGPEFLTYFNYEAQPDKSGLPSDRFSAERPEGSISTLTIQRTEQRDSAMYRCASSSSGTGGLDTQYFGPGTRLTVL.

The J gene is TRBJ1-1, the V gene TRBV2, with no clear D. The germline CDR1 and CDR2 sequences are SNHLY and FYNNEI. V was shortened by 9 bases and J by 0 bases, with 14 bases between the two germline ends. The CDR3 has 14 amino acids. The DNA for the CDR3 is TGTGCCAGTCGCCCGAGGACTATGAACACTGAAGCTTTCTTT. Translating it yields CASRPRTMNTEAFF.

This clone was seen once. CDR3 loop: CASSLVNGEQYF. The CDR3 bases are TGCGCCAGCAGCTTGGTTAACGGCGAGCAGTACTTC. The chain employs TRBV5-1 and TRBJ2-7; D remains ambiguous. V was shortened by 0 bases and J by 6 bases, with 7 bases between the two germline ends. Germline-derived CDR1 and CDR2 are SGHRS and YFSETQ. The CDR3 spans 12 residues.

The chain is built from TRBV7-6 and TRBJ2-3; D unclear. With 0 bases removed from V and 2 bases from J, the gap between germline ends came to 9 bases. The CDR3 runs 15 residues. Germline CDR1 SGHVS, CDR2 FNYEAQ. CDR3 in amino acids: CASSLATSNTDTQYF. The CDR3 DNA sequence: TGTGCCAGCAGCTTAGCAACGTCTAACACAGATACGCAGTATTTT.

This chain links TRBV28 with TRBJ2-3, with D possibly TRBD2 on 6 matching bases. Trimming left V 7 bases short and J 6 bases short, with 17 bases between. This CDR3 is 14 amino acids long. Germline loops: CDR1 MDHEN, CDR2 SYDVKM. CDR3 in DNA: TGTGCCAGCACCCCCCCCGCACTAGCTGATACGCAGTATTTT. Translating gives CASTPPALADTQYF.

This chain links TRBV3-1 (or the pseudogene TRBV3-2) with TRBJ2-7; 7 bases fit TRBD2. This CDR3 is built from 15 residues. V dropped 4 bases and J dropped 3; count of bases not matched to a gene: 9. Germline CDR1 LGHDT, CDR2 YNNKEL (reference sequence). The CDR3 loop is CASSRIRTSIYEQYF. The DNA for the CDR3 is TGTGCCAGCAGCCGGATCCGGACTAGTATCTACGAGCAGTACTTC.

This chain connects TRBV5-1 to TRBJ1-1, with D possibly being TRBD1 (5 bases). Trimming cost V 2 bases and J 4 bases, with 15 bases left between them. The CDR3 runs to 15 residues. Germline CDR1 reads SGHRS; CDR2 reads YFSETQ. CDR3 protein: CASSFDRGRVTEAFF. The CDR3 DNA is TGCGCCAGCAGCTTTGATCGGGGGAGGGTCACTGAAGCTTTCTTT.

The CDR3 DNA follows: TGCGCCAGCAGTCAAGGAGGGACCTATAGCAATCAGCCCCAGCATTTT. This translates into CASSQGGTYSNQPQHF. The chain uses TRBV23-1 and TRBJ1-5, with D possibly being TRBD1 (5 bases). TRBV23-1 is noted as an ORF with a role that remains uncertain. This CDR3 is 16 amino acids long. V was pared by 2 bases and J by 0 bases, with 11 bases between.

The chain is built from TRBV7-9 and TRBJ2-1; no definite D call. CDR3 size: 16 residues. V was pared by 0 bases and J by 0 bases, with 9 bases between. Germline lookup yields CDR1 SEHNR and CDR2 FQNEAQ (reference sequence). CDR3 bases: TGTGCCAGCAGCTTAGCGTTGGCCAGCTCCTACAATGAGCAGTTCTTC. Translating it yields CASSLALASSYNEQFF.

This clone was seen a few times. V gene TRBV5-6 combines with J gene TRBJ1-6; D remains unclear. V gave up 1 base and J gave up 10 bases, with 15 bases separating them. CDR1 and CDR2 from the germline V gene are SGHDT and YYEEEE. The CDR3 is 15 residues long. The CDR3 protein is CASSLPRGGGSPLHF. CDR3 sequence (DNA): TGTGCCAGCAGCTTGCCGCGAGGAGGAGGATCACCCCTCCACTTT.

The V and J genes are TRBV29-1 and TRBJ1-2; TRBD1 matches 10 bases. The CDR3 covers 12 residues. With 6 bases clipped from V and 8 bases from J, the junction kept 6 bases outside the gene matches. CDR1 SQVTM and CDR2 ANQGSEA come from the germline V gene. As DNA, the CDR3 is TGCAGCGTCCGACAGGGGGCGAAAGGCTACACCTTC. Translation: CSVRQGAKGYTF.

The gene calls are TRBV7-6 and TRBJ1-1; 7 nucleotides line up with TRBD1. With V trimmed by 1 base and J by 3 bases, 11 bases remained unmatched. Germline V lookup: CDR1 SGHVS, CDR2 FNYEAQ. This CDR3 has 17 amino acids. The CDR3: CASSLGGQVLRYTEAFF. The CDR3, as DNA: TGTGCCAGCAGCTTAGGAGGACAGGTCCTGCGGTACACTGAAGCTTTCTTT.

The chain employs TRBV30 and TRBJ2-3; no clear D. Germline V gives CDR1 GTSNPN, CDR2 SVGIG (reference sequence). Trimming took off 7 bases at V and 3 bases at J, with 23 bases between the two ends. This CDR3 region has 16 residues. The chain's CDR3 is CASSTRSRGLTDTQYF. The CDR3 nucleotides read TGTGCCTCATCCACCAGATCGCGCGGTCTTACAGATACGCAGTATTTT.

This rearrangement joins TRBV30 to TRBJ1-3; D is unclear. The V gene lost 0 bases and the J gene lost 4 bases, with 13 bases spanning the gap. CDR1 GTSNPN and CDR2 SVGIG come from the germline V gene (reference sequence). The CDR3 contains 15 residues. CDR3 loop: CAWSVGGRVGNTIYF. The DNA for the CDR3 is TGTGCCTGGAGTGTGGGAGGGCGAGTAGGAAACACCATATATTTT.

V usage is TRBV7-2 and J usage is TRBJ2-7, with 13 bases fitting TRBD2. Germline loops: CDR1 SGHTA, CDR2 FQGNSA. J lost 7 bases, V lost 4 bases, and 7 bases had no gene match. The CDR3 sequence is 15 residues long. The CDR3: CASSSGLAGRREQYF. CDR3 bases: TGTGCCAGCAGCTCGGGACTAGCGGGAAGAAGGGAGCAGTACTTC.

This chain connects TRBV5-1 to TRBJ2-2, with TRBD2 identical over 12 bases. V dropped 7 bases and J dropped 0; count of bases not matched to a gene: 7. Germline lookup yields CDR1 SGHRS and CDR2 YFSETQ. CDR3 length equals 17 residues. The CDR3 sequence is CASGLTSGSSNTGELFF. CDR3 DNA sequence: TGCGCCAGCGGATTGACTAGCGGGAGTTCGAACACCGGGGAGCTGTTTTTT. The variable domain in full, completed from reference TRBV5-1 and TRBJ2-2, reads KAGVTQTPRYLIKTRGQQVTLSCSPISGHRSVSWYQQTPGQGLQFLFEYFSETQRNKGNFPGRFSGRQFSNSRSEMNVSTLELGDSALYLCASGLTSGSSNTGELFFGEGSRLTVL.

This chain joins TRBV11-3 and TRBJ2-7, with a possible D match to TRBD2 (6 bases). Germline CDR1 reads SGHNT; CDR2 reads YENEEA. The CDR3 is 13 amino acids. Trimming cost V 3 bases and J 5 bases, with 11 bases left between them. The CDR3 DNA sequence: TGTGCCAGCAGCTTGGAGGGCACGCACGAGCAGTACTTC. Protein product: CASSLEGTHEQYF.

This clone is a singleton in its sample. The V and J genes are TRBV7-6 and TRBJ2-1; TRBD2 matches at 9 bases. Germline CDR1 is SGHVS and CDR2 is FNYEAQ. V dropped 4 bases and J dropped 4; count of bases not matched to a gene: 8. This CDR3 has 16 amino acids. CDR3 nucleotides: TGTGCCAGCAGCTCCCCGGCTAGCGGGATTTACAATGAGCAGTTCTTC. Protein product: CASSSPASGIYNEQFF. Together with reference TRBV7-6 and TRBJ2-1, the CDR3 gives the full variable domain: GAGVSQSPRYKVTKRGQDVALRCDPISGHVSLYWYRQALGQGPEFLTYFNYEAQQDKSGLPNDRFSAERPEGSISTLTIQRTEQRDSAMYRCASSSPASGIYNEQFFGPGTRLTVL.

The chain employs TRBV3-1 (or the pseudogene TRBV3-2) and TRBJ1-6; TRBD1 is a possible D gene (6 bases). V lost 4 bases and J lost 15, with 16 bases in between. The germline V gene encodes CDR1 LGHDT and CDR2 YNNKEL (reference sequence). The CDR3 runs 13 residues. The CDR3 loop reads CASSLQGGGDLHF. In DNA, the CDR3 is TGTGCCAGCAGCCTACAAGGGGGGGGAGACCTCCACTTT.

The gene calls are TRBV7-9 and TRBJ2-1, with 8 bases fitting TRBD2. V trimming: 1 base; J trimming: 6 bases; junction bases outside the gene matches: 8. This CDR3 region has 16 residues. Germline CDR1 is SEHNR and CDR2 is FQNEAQ (reference sequence). CDR3 loop: CASSLGAGGSFNEQFF. The CDR3 DNA sequence: TGTGCCAGCAGCTTAGGGGCGGGAGGATCATTCAATGAGCAGTTCTTC.